The text below deals with one T cell receptor beta chain. Its target is unknown. Reverse transcription used about 0.45 to 1 ug RNA and random hexamers. Multiplex PCR with immunoSEQ amplified the TCR beta CDR3 across 54 Vbeta and 13 Jbeta. Each CDR3 protein is one row after TCRdb ran MiXCR on the immunoSEQ multiplex PCR reads. The table lists 250,000 to 300,000 distinct CDR3 sequences, approximately 89% of them singletons, with approximately 0.18% in the top ten. Relapsing-remitting disease, either stable or active, was present in the treatment-naive patients who were the multiple sclerosis controls. The CD8+ and CD4+ T cells were negatively isolated, with the TEMRA cells enriched by FACS. This record belongs to a study of CD8 T cells in Susac syndrome. General study results and limits: As the study acknowledged, the number of individuals who were part of its TCR sequencing and HLA analysis was relatively small.

CDR3 size: 16 residues. Germline V CDR1 and CDR2: MNHNY, SVGAGI (reference sequence). The germline V and J ends were trimmed by 8 bases and 6 bases, with 25 bases remaining between them. Sequenced: CD8+ T cells from PBMCs. The TCR was taken from a human donor with multiple sclerosis. The chain uses TRBV6-6 and TRBJ1-2, with D possibly TRBD1 on 5 matching bases. The CDR3 reads CASYDLSPGRRNGYTF. As DNA, the CDR3 is TGTGCCAGCTACGACCTGTCACCGGGACGACGGAATGGCTACACCTTC.